This TCR beta chain was sequenced in a study of blood T cell repertoires in COVID-19. This clone was observed a handful of times. The table came from immunoSEQ multiplex PCR; TCRdb's copy has only in-frame clones and leaves some out. The repertoire holds 28,000 or so clones, with 88% as singletons. The TCR sequence derives from a human donor in a cohort sampled during active COVID-19. The sample comprised peripheral blood.

The CDR3 nucleotides read TGCGCCAGCAGCTTGGTTGCGGGGCCGGGGACTGAAGCTTTCTTT. As protein: CASSLVAGPGTEAFF. This chain links TRBV5-1 with TRBJ1-1, with a weak D call TRBD1 (5 bases). V was shortened by 0 bases and J by 5 bases, with 14 bases between the two germline ends. There are 15 residues in the CDR3. Per the germline V gene, CDR1 is SGHRS and CDR2 is YFSETQ.